Presented here are 14 T cell receptor beta chains from one specimen sequenced in a study of blood T cell repertoires in COVID-19. Sequencing used immunoSEQ multiplex PCR; TCRdb keeps in-frame clones, though not all of them. The repertoire holds about 260,000 clones, with approximately 87% as singletons. Sequencing used peripheral blood. Receptor source: a woman in her forties who had recovered from COVID-19.

This clone was picked up one time. V and J are TRBV6-5 and TRBJ1-2, with 7 bases that match TRBD1. The germline V gene has CDR1 MNHEY and CDR2 SVGAGI. The CDR3 consists of 13 residues. V trimming: 5 bases; J trimming: 7 bases; junction bases outside the gene matches: 7. Here the CDR3 reads CASSPTGAFGYTF. DNA for the CDR3: TGTGCCAGCAGTCCCACAGGGGCGTTTGGCTACACCTTC.

The CDR3 here is CASSLATSGGLRETQYF. In DNA form, the CDR3 reads TGTGCCAGCAGCTTGGCGACTAGCGGGGGACTCCGAGAGACCCAGTACTTC. V usage is TRBV5-4 and J usage is TRBJ2-5; TRBD2 aligns across 12 bases. CDR3 length equals 17 residues. The junction had 7 bases not matched to a gene; V was cut back by 0 bases and J by 4 bases. Germline CDR1 reads SGHNT; CDR2 reads YYREEE (reference sequence).

V gene TRBV24-1 combines with J gene TRBJ1-1; D remains ambiguous. Germline values: CDR1 KGHDR, CDR2 SFDVKD. V lost 7 bases, J lost 1 base, and 9 bases lay in between. The CDR3 is made up of 13 amino acids. This CDR3 is CATRSNRNTEAFF. The DNA of the CDR3 is TGTGCCACCAGAAGTAACAGGAACACTGAAGCTTTCTTT.

This sequence joins TRBV7-8 and TRBJ2-7, with 10 bases lining up with TRBD2. V shed 3 bases and J 0 bases; nucleotides not matched to a gene: 5. The germline V gene encodes CDR1 SGHVS and CDR2 FQNEAQ. The CDR3 is 16 amino acids. CDR3 sequence (DNA): TGTGCCAGCAGCTTCCTAGCGGGGGTTTACTCCTACGAGCAGTACTTC. This codes for CASSFLAGVYSYEQYF.

The genes are TRBV7-9 and TRBJ1-2; D is perhaps TRBD1 (5 bases). The CDR3 sequence is 13 residues long. Trimming cost V 5 bases and J 4 bases, with 11 bases left between them. From germline, CDR1 is SEHNR and CDR2 FQNEAQ (reference sequence). The CDR3 sequence: CASSVDSLYGYTF. Written as DNA, the CDR3 is TGTGCCAGCAGCGTCGACAGTCTCTATGGCTACACCTTC.

This chain uses TRBV7-2 with TRBJ1-1; D is possibly TRBD1 (6 bases). V was clipped by 5 bases and J by 4 bases, with 17 bases between them. CDR3 length equals 15 residues. Germline V gives CDR1 SGHTA, CDR2 FQGNSA. Written as DNA, the CDR3 is TGTGCCAGCAGCGTACAGGGAACCGTTAGCACTGAAGCTTTCTTT. Its protein product is CASSVQGTVSTEAFF.

The gene calls are TRBV27 and TRBJ2-6; D unresolved. Deletions cut 5 bases from V and 2 bases from J, with 7 bases between. Germline CDR1 is MNHEY and CDR2 is SMNVEV (reference sequence). This CDR3 region has 14 residues. The CDR3 region has the DNA TGTGCCAGCAGTCCGTTTCCTGGGGCCAACGTCCTGACTTTC. This codes for CASSPFPGANVLTF. The full variable domain, with the rest looked up from reference TRBV27 and TRBJ2-6, is EAQVTQNPRYLITVTGKKLTVTCSQNMNHEYMSWYRQDPGLGLRQIYYSMNVEVTDKGDVPEGYKVSRKEKRNFPLILESPSPNQTSLYFCASSPFPGANVLTFGAGSRLTVL.

The chain recombines TRBV2 with TRBJ1-6; 7 bases match TRBD1. This CDR3 is built from 15 residues. Per the germline V gene, CDR1 is SNHLY and CDR2 is FYNNEI. V lost 4 bases and J lost 0; bases outside the gene matches: 0. This chain's CDR3 is CASSGDSSYNSPLHF. The CDR3 DNA sequence: TGTGCCAGCAGTGGGGACAGCTCCTATAATTCACCCCTCCACTTT.

This chain links TRBV18 with TRBJ1-1, with D tentatively TRBD1 (5 bases). Trimming took off 5 bases at V and 4 bases at J, with 11 bases between the two ends. Looked up from germline, CDR1 is KGHSH and CDR2 is LQKENI. The CDR3 runs to 13 residues. CDR3 DNA: TGTGCCAGCTCAACTGACAGATTCACTGAAGCTTTCTTT. Protein product: CASSTDRFTEAFF.

The CDR3 sequence: CASSSSIGATEAFF. The DNA for the CDR3 is TGTGCCAGCAGCTCGAGTATTGGGGCCACTGAAGCTTTCTTT. The rearrangement joins TRBV9 to TRBJ1-1; tentatively, D is TRBD1 (5 bases). Germline loops: CDR1 SGDLS, CDR2 YYNGEE. V lost 4 bases to trimming and J lost 4 bases, with 14 bases between them. The CDR3 length is 14 residues.

This clone was counted only a few times. The rearrangement links TRBV7-9 to TRBJ2-2; no clear D. In germline, CDR1 is SEHNR, CDR2 FQNEAQ (reference sequence). V lost 1 base and J 1 base, leaving 10 bases between the germline ends. The CDR3 runs 16 residues. For the CDR3, the DNA is TGTGCCAGCAGCTTAGTGGAGCGTGGGAACACCGGGGAGCTGTTTTTT. It is translated as CASSLVERGNTGELFF.

The CDR3 sequence: CASSLGPQFF. For the CDR3, the DNA is TGTGCCAGCAGTTTGGGGCCCCAGTTCTTC. The rearrangement joins TRBV12-3 or TRBV12-4 to TRBJ2-1, with D perhaps matching TRBD1 (5 bases). The length of the CDR3 is 10 residues. V was shortened by 3 bases and J by 13 bases, with 7 bases between the two germline ends.

In its sample, this clone was seen once. V and J are TRBV23-1 and TRBJ2-1; 8 bases match TRBD2. TRBV23-1 qualifies as an ORF whose function is uncertain. The CDR3 covers 16 residues. Trimming removed 0 bases from V and 1 base from J; junction bases left unmatched: 2. The CDR3 is CASSQSAGGSYNEQFF. The CDR3 DNA is TGCGCCAGCAGTCAATCGGCGGGGGGATCCTACAATGAGCAGTTCTTC.

V and J are TRBV9 and TRBJ2-6; a possible D gene is TRBD1 (6 bases). Trimming removed 4 bases from V and 3 bases from J, with 17 bases in between. This CDR3 region has 17 residues. CDR1 and CDR2 (germline): SGDLS, YYNGEE. CDR3 amino acids: CASSYQISGDGANVLTF. Here the CDR3 DNA reads TGTGCCAGCAGCTACCAAATTTCAGGGGATGGGGCCAACGTCCTGACTTTC.